This record looks at one T cell receptor beta chain sequence and its context. Its specificity is not known. The data belong to a study of T cell responses to AZD1222 COVID-19 vaccine. Study results and limitations: Two AZD1222 administrations were followed by greater Spike-specific TCR breadth and depth. The study reported that nearly half of spike-specific TCRs target unmutated variant regions. CD4 TCRs covered the whole spike, strongest at regions 160-218 and 743-854.

Trimming took 5 bases from V and 1 from J, leaving 11 bases between them. Per germline, CDR1 MDHEN and CDR2 SYDVKM. This CDR3 comprises 14 residues. Profiling relied on immunoSEQ multiplex PCR, and the TCRdb table lists in-frame clones only, not all of them. The sample holds roughly 100,000 clones, 75% to 90% seen once. Pooling was applied to second doses at about 4 or about 12 weeks. V is TRBV28 and J is TRBJ1-1; D ambiguous. The clonotype comes from an adult who received the AZD1222 COVID-19 vaccine. Sequenced here: peripheral blood, sampled 28 days after the second AZD1222 dose. The chain's CDR3 is CASSGWAGNTEAFF. Written as DNA, the CDR3 is TGTGCCAGCAGTGGATGGGCCGGGAACACTGAAGCTTTCTTT.